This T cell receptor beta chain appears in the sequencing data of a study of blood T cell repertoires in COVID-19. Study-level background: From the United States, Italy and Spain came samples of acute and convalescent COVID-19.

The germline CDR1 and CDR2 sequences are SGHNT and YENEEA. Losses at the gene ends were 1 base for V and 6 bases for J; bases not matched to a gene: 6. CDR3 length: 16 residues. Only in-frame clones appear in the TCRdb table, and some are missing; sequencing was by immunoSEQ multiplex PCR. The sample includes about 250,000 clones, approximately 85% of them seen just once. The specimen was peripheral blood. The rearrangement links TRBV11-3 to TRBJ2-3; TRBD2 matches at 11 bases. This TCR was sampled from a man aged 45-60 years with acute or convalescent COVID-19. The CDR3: CASSLGDSGGADTQYF. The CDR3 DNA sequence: TGTGCCAGCAGCTTAGGGGATAGCGGGGGGGCGGATACGCAGTATTTT.